Reported below is one TCR beta chain. Germline V gene lookup returns CDR1 LNHDA and CDR2 SQIVND (reference sequence). The ends were cut back, 6 bases at V and 0 bases at J, with 15 bases in the middle. The CDR3 loop spans 16 amino acids. Per the original methods: Amplification from reference gene primers served as the basis for estimated nucleated cell counts. TCRdb's copy holds only in-frame clones and misses some; the assay was immunoSEQ multiplex PCR. For V, J and clone size, that table is used; D and trimming come from the DNA. Of some 150,000 clones listed, around four fifths are singletons. These data are taken from a study of blood T cell repertoires in COVID-19. Study overall: Acute and convalescent COVID-19 specimens originated in the United States, Italy and Spain.

The sequence was obtained from a human donor in a cohort sampled during active COVID-19. The sample comprised peripheral blood. This rearrangement joins TRBV19 to TRBJ1-5, with a tentative D call TRBD1 (5 bases). CDR3: CASSTGAVRSNQPQHF. In nucleotides, the CDR3 is TGTGCCAGTAGCACTGGGGCCGTCCGTAGCAATCAGCCCCAGCATTTT.